This is a list of T cell receptor beta chains from one sample in a study of cytomegalovirus exposure and HLA in healthy donors. Sequenced by immunoSEQ multiplex PCR; TCRdb stores in-frame clones only, minus some. The data show about 160,000 clones, roughly 65% seen once. Sequencing input: PBMCs. These receptors all stem from a woman aged 18-29 years in good health and CMV-seropositive. The CDR3 runs from the conserved cysteine through the conserved F or W. A D gene is named only where the DNA matches it firmly. Rows may omit the clone size; those that give it use once, few, many or a size class.

d_gene: TRBD2
abundance: -
v_gene: TRBV2
j_gene: TRBJ2-7
CDR3aa: CASRALASGFYEQYF
CDR3nt: TGTGCCAGCCGGGCCCTGGCTAGCGGGTTCTACGAGCAGTACTTC

d_gene: TRBD1
abundance: -
v_gene: TRBV5-1
j_gene: TRBJ2-3
CDR3aa: CASGQNGQGRDTQYF
CDR3nt: TGCGCCAGCGGCCAAAATGGACAGGGGAGGGATACGCAGTATTTT

d_gene: -
abundance: -
v_gene: TRBV13
j_gene: TRBJ2-3
CDR3aa: CASSLARFSTDTQYF
CDR3nt: TGTGCCAGCAGCTTAGCCCGGTTTAGCACAGATACGCAGTATTTT

d_gene: -
abundance: -
v_gene: TRBV5-1
j_gene: TRBJ1-2
CDR3aa: CASNDRAGDGYTF
CDR3nt: TGCGCCAGCAACGATCGAGCAGGGGATGGCTACACCTTC

d_gene: TRBD1
abundance: -
v_gene: TRBV7-6
j_gene: TRBJ2-2
CDR3aa: CASSSRQGAGELFF
CDR3nt: TGTGCCAGCAGCTCCCGACAGGGAGCCGGGGAGCTGTTTTTT

d_gene: -
abundance: -
v_gene: TRBV5-1
j_gene: TRBJ1-1
CDR3aa: CASSLRETVWHTEAFF
CDR3nt: TGCGCCAGCAGCTTGCGGGAGACGGTCTGGCACACTGAAGCTTTCTTT

d_gene: TRBD2
abundance: -
v_gene: TRBV15
j_gene: TRBJ2-1
CDR3aa: CATSRDRAGGLNEQFF
CDR3nt: TGTGCCACCAGCAGAGACCGGGCGGGGGGGCTAAATGAGCAGTTCTTC

d_gene: TRBD2
abundance: -
v_gene: TRBV5-1
j_gene: TRBJ2-6
CDR3aa: CASTRDYISGANVLTF
CDR3nt: TGCGCCAGCACAAGGGACTACATCTCTGGGGCCAACGTCCTGACTTTC

d_gene: -
abundance: -
v_gene: TRBV4-2
j_gene: TRBJ2-4
CDR3aa: CASRGGGSLAKNIQYF
CDR3nt: TGTGCCTCCAGGGGTGGCGGGAGCCTAGCCAAAAACATTCAGTACTTC

d_gene: TRBD1
abundance: -
v_gene: TRBV6-1
j_gene: TRBJ1-2
CDR3aa: CASRSGTANYGYTF
CDR3nt: TGTGCCAGCAGGTCCGGGACAGCTAACTATGGCTACACCTTC

d_gene: TRBD1
abundance: -
v_gene: TRBV10-3
j_gene: TRBJ1-1
CDR3aa: CAISDDGQGAWNTEAFF
CDR3nt: TGTGCCATCAGTGATGACGGACAGGGCGCCTGGAACACTGAAGCTTTCTTT

d_gene: TRBD1
abundance: medium-sized
v_gene: TRBV4-3
j_gene: TRBJ2-3
CDR3aa: CASSQGRGGFDTQYF
CDR3nt: TGCGCCAGCAGCCAAGGACGAGGGGGCTTTGATACGCAGTATTTT

d_gene: TRBD2
abundance: few
v_gene: TRBV4-3
j_gene: TRBJ2-4
CDR3aa: CASSERGIQYF
CDR3nt: TGCGCCAGCAGCGAGCGGGGCATTCAGTACTTC

d_gene: TRBD1
abundance: -
v_gene: TRBV28
j_gene: TRBJ1-2
CDR3aa: CASSRTDRENGYTF
CDR3nt: TGTGCCAGCAGCAGAACCGACAGGGAGAATGGCTACACCTTC

d_gene: -
abundance: -
v_gene: TRBV4-1
j_gene: TRBJ2-2
CDR3aa: CASSLLQDGGELFF
CDR3nt: TGCGCCAGCAGCCTACTACAGGATGGCGGGGAGCTGTTTTTT

d_gene: TRBD1
abundance: -
v_gene: TRBV18
j_gene: TRBJ2-2
CDR3aa: CASSPGTGNTGELFF
CDR3nt: TGTGCCAGCTCTCCCGGGACAGGGAACACCGGGGAGCTGTTTTTT

d_gene: -
abundance: -
v_gene: TRBV30
j_gene: TRBJ2-2
CDR3aa: CAWSVLAPNTGELFF
CDR3nt: TGTGCCTGGAGTGTACTAGCTCCGAACACCGGGGAGCTGTTTTTT

d_gene: -
abundance: -
v_gene: TRBV19
j_gene: TRBJ1-3
CDR3aa: CASRPGLGGINSGNTIYF
CDR3nt: TGTGCCAGTAGACCGGGACTGGGCGGGATAAACTCTGGAAACACCATATATTTT

d_gene: -
abundance: -
v_gene: TRBV28
j_gene: TRBJ2-1
CDR3aa: CASTTYNEQFF
CDR3nt: TGTGCCAGCACCACCTACAATGAGCAGTTCTTC

d_gene: TRBD1
abundance: once
v_gene: TRBV29-1
j_gene: TRBJ2-7
CDR3aa: CSVEGGDRGPYEQYF
CDR3nt: TGCAGCGTTGAAGGGGGGGACAGGGGCCCGTACGAGCAGTACTTC

d_gene: -
abundance: -
v_gene: TRBV4-2
j_gene: TRBJ1-5
CDR3aa: CASSQDQGSNQPQHF
CDR3nt: TGTGCCAGCAGCCAAGATCAGGGGAGCAATCAGCCCCAGCATTTT

d_gene: TRBD1
abundance: -
v_gene: TRBV6-5
j_gene: TRBJ1-5
CDR3aa: CASSYAGGNQPQHF
CDR3nt: TGTGCCAGCAGTTACGCAGGGGGGAATCAGCCCCAGCATTTT

d_gene: -
abundance: -
v_gene: TRBV27
j_gene: TRBJ1-1
CDR3aa: CASSFIQNTEAFF
CDR3nt: TGTGCCAGCAGTTTTATACAGAACACTGAAGCTTTCTTT

d_gene: -
abundance: once
v_gene: TRBV6-5
j_gene: TRBJ2-7
CDR3aa: CASSLGGPDYEQYF
CDR3nt: TGTGCCAGCAGTTTGGGGGGACCGGACTACGAGCAGTACTTC

d_gene: TRBD2
abundance: -
v_gene: TRBV2
j_gene: TRBJ2-5
CDR3aa: CASSGSSGLLGETQYF
CDR3nt: TGTGCCAGCAGTGGTTCTAGCGGGCTACTTGGAGAGACCCAGTACTTC

d_gene: TRBD2
abundance: -
v_gene: TRBV5-1
j_gene: TRBJ2-5
CDR3aa: CASSAGTSGTQYF
CDR3nt: TGCGCCAGCAGCGCCGGGACTAGCGGGACCCAGTACTTC

d_gene: TRBD2
abundance: -
v_gene: TRBV6-1
j_gene: TRBJ2-3
CDR3aa: CASSEPRGGSTDTQYF
CDR3nt: TGTGCCAGCAGTGAACCCCGGGGGGGTAGCACAGATACGCAGTATTTT

d_gene: -
abundance: -
v_gene: TRBV7-2
j_gene: TRBJ2-3
CDR3aa: CASRTQWDTQYF
CDR3nt: TGTGCCAGCAGAACCCAGTGGGATACGCAGTATTTT

d_gene: -
abundance: -
v_gene: TRBV7-2
j_gene: TRBJ2-3
CDR3aa: CASSFIRAADTQYF
CDR3nt: TGTGCCAGCAGCTTCATCAGGGCAGCAGATACGCAGTATTTT

d_gene: TRBD2
abundance: few
v_gene: TRBV4-1
j_gene: TRBJ2-1
CDR3aa: CASSQGEAGLVYNEQFF
CDR3nt: TGCGCCAGCAGCCAAGGGGAGGCGGGACTAGTATACAATGAGCAGTTCTTC

d_gene: -
abundance: -
v_gene: TRBV6-1
j_gene: TRBJ1-1
CDR3aa: CASSESRNTEAFF
CDR3nt: TGTGCCAGCTCCGAATCCAGGAACACTGAAGCTTTCTTT

d_gene: -
abundance: few
v_gene: TRBV29-1
j_gene: TRBJ1-1
CDR3aa: CSVQTRNTEAFF
CDR3nt: TGCAGCGTACAGACCCGGAACACTGAAGCTTTCTTT

d_gene: -
abundance: -
v_gene: TRBV27
j_gene: TRBJ1-2
CDR3aa: CASSLSGWAGENYGYTF
CDR3nt: TGTGCCAGCAGTTTATCGGGCTGGGCAGGGGAAAACTATGGCTACACCTTC

d_gene: -
abundance: -
v_gene: TRBV28
j_gene: TRBJ2-4
CDR3aa: CASSQAGVKNIQYF
CDR3nt: TGTGCCAGCAGCCAGGCCGGGGTGAAAAACATTCAGTACTTC

d_gene: -
abundance: -
v_gene: TRBV2
j_gene: TRBJ1-1
CDR3aa: CASSPAQGLNTEAFF
CDR3nt: TGTGCCAGCAGTCCCGCCCAGGGATTGAACACTGAAGCTTTCTTT

d_gene: TRBD1
abundance: -
v_gene: TRBV5-6
j_gene: TRBJ1-2
CDR3aa: CASSLAGTGSYYGYTF
CDR3nt: TGTGCCAGCAGCTTGGCCGGGACAGGGTCTTACTATGGCTACACCTTC